These 23 T cell receptor beta chains were sequenced from one sample in a study of blood T cell repertoires in COVID-19. The repertoire was sequenced with immunoSEQ multiplex PCR; TCRdb's copy has only in-frame clones and lacks some. The sample contains about 440,000 clones, approximately 89% of which appear only once. Sequencing was carried out using peripheral blood. The receptors derive from a woman in her 50s with COVID-19, enrolled during active disease.

The DNA of the CDR3 is TGTGGTGTATTGAGTGTCGCTGAAGCTTTCTTT. Its translation is CGVLSVAEAFF. The chain carries TRBV5-8 and TRBJ1-1; D not certain. The CDR3 loop spans 11 amino acids. Germline CDR1 SGHTS, CDR2 YDEGEE.

The CDR3 is CASSLSTGGTEAFF. The CDR3 DNA sequence: TGTGCCAGCAGCTTATCGACAGGGGGCACTGAAGCTTTCTTT. The gene calls are TRBV5-4 and TRBJ1-1; 9 bases fit TRBD1. The CDR3 is made up of 14 amino acids. Germline V gene sequence: CDR1 SGHNT, CDR2 YYREEE (reference sequence). The V segment lost 2 bases and the J segment 4 bases; nucleotides outside the gene matches: 3.

This clone came up once. This chain uses TRBV6-5 with TRBJ2-7; D might be TRBD2 (6 bases). Deletions cut 5 bases from V and 3 bases from J, with 17 bases between. Germline-derived CDR1 and CDR2 are MNHEY and SVGAGI. The CDR3 is 15 amino acids. The DNA of the CDR3 is TGTGCCAGCAGTAGGGCCTCGGGCGGGAACTACGAGCAGTACTTC. Amino acids: CASSRASGGNYEQYF.

The rearrangement uses TRBV19 and TRBJ2-7; TRBD2 is a possible D gene (7 bases). The CDR3 totals 14 residues. Germline V gene lookup returns CDR1 LNHDA and CDR2 SQIVND (reference sequence). Trimming shortened V by 7 bases and J by 7 bases, and 20 bases separated the two germline ends. CDR3: CASMGGGRPREQYF. The CDR3 nucleotides are TGTGCCAGTATGGGCGGGGGCCGCCCTAGGGAGCAGTACTTC.

In the case of this clone: Other DNA sequences within the sample encode an identical CDR3. The V gene is TRBV27, the J gene TRBJ1-2, with TRBD1 matching over 8 bases. J lost 5 bases, V lost 4 bases, and 3 bases had no gene match. CDR1 MNHEY and CDR2 SMNVEV come from the germline V gene (reference sequence). The CDR3 loop spans 13 amino acids. The CDR3 loop reads CASSWDRRYGYTF. CDR3 DNA: TGTGCCAGCAGTTGGGACAGGAGGTATGGCTACACCTTC.

The chain is built from TRBV7-2 and TRBJ1-5; D not certain. V lost 3 bases and J lost 7, with 13 bases in between. Germline V gives CDR1 SGHTA, CDR2 FQGNSA. The CDR3 spans 14 residues. The CDR3: CASSFNRGNQPQHF. The CDR3, as DNA: TGTGCCAGCAGCTTTAATCGGGGTAACCAGCCCCAGCATTTT. Based on the CDR3 plus reference TRBV7-2 and TRBJ1-5, the full variable domain is GAGVSQSPSNKVTEKGKDVELRCDPISGHTALYWYRQSLGQGLEFLIYFQGNSAPDKSGLPSDRFSAERTGGSVSTLTIQRTQQEDSAVYLCASSFNRGNQPQHFGDGTRLSIL.

The chain couples TRBV2 to TRBJ1-1; 9 bases are a match to TRBD1. Germline V gene sequence: CDR1 SNHLY, CDR2 FYNNEI. The CDR3 consists of 14 residues. V lost 3 bases to trimming and J lost 6 bases; unmatched junction nucleotides: 5. The CDR3 loop is CASSEGQGFAEAFF. The CDR3 DNA sequence: TGTGCCAGCAGTGAGGGACAGGGCTTCGCTGAAGCTTTCTTT.

This chain uses TRBV6-1 with TRBJ1-1, with D tentatively TRBD1 (5 bases). Germline V gives CDR1 MNHNS, CDR2 SASEGT. The germline V and J ends were trimmed by 3 bases and 6 bases, with 17 bases remaining between them. This CDR3 has 15 residues. CDR3 sequence reads: CASSDQGGGVSEAFF. The CDR3 nucleotides read TGTGCCAGCAGTGACCAGGGCGGGGGTGTTTCTGAAGCTTTCTTT.

The chain links TRBV6-1 to TRBJ2-7; 10 nucleotides line up with TRBD1. This CDR3 has 14 residues. CDR1 is MNHNS, CDR2 SASEGT, per germline. V lost 4 bases to trimming and J lost 4 bases; unmatched junction nucleotides: 4. The CDR3 reads CASSGDRGSYEQYF. The CDR3 bases are TGTGCCAGCAGTGGGGACAGGGGATCTTACGAGCAGTACTTC.

In this sample, this clone turned up a few times. The chain carries TRBV7-9 and TRBJ1-3; weak D call: TRBD1 (6 bases). The CDR3 covers 18 residues. The V end lost 2 bases, the J end lost 0 bases, and 17 bases lay between the germline ends. Germline V gene data show CDR1 as SEHNR and CDR2 as FQNEAQ (reference sequence). The DNA of the CDR3 is TGTGCCAGCAGCTTAAGGGACACGAGCCCGGGCTCTGGAAACACCATATATTTT. Translating it yields CASSLRDTSPGSGNTIYF.

The chain combines TRBV3-1 (or the pseudogene TRBV3-2) with TRBJ1-6, with D possibly matching TRBD1 (6 bases). CDR3 length equals 13 residues. Trimming took 2 bases from V and 11 from J, leaving 10 bases between them. Germline CDR1 LGHDT, CDR2 YNNKEL (reference sequence). The CDR3 bases are TGTGCCAGCAGCCAAATGACAGGAGCACCCCTCCACTTT. Residues: CASSQMTGAPLHF.

V usage is TRBV20-1 and J usage is TRBJ2-7, with 7 positions matching TRBD1. CDR3 length equals 11 residues. J lost 4 bases, V lost 6 bases, and 3 bases had no gene match. CDR1 and CDR2 (germline): DFQATT, SNEGSKA (reference sequence). The CDR3: CSAQTGYEQYF. The CDR3 DNA sequence: TGCAGTGCCCAGACAGGGTACGAGCAGTACTTC.

The chain joins TRBV28 to TRBJ2-4; 11 bases map to TRBD1. CDR1 is MDHEN and CDR2 is SYDVKM in the germline V gene. The CDR3 loop spans 15 amino acids. With 4 bases clipped from V and 8 bases from J, the junction kept 7 bases outside the gene matches. CDR3 loop: CASSSPAGQGDIQYF. The DNA of the CDR3 is TGTGCCAGCAGTTCTCCCGCGGGACAGGGGGACATTCAGTACTTC.

This chain uses TRBV28 with TRBJ1-1; perhaps TRBD1 as D (6 bases). Per germline, CDR1 MDHEN and CDR2 SYDVKM. V was clipped by 7 bases and J by 10 bases, with 16 bases between them. CDR3 length: 12 residues. The CDR3 protein is CASILQGGRAFF. For the CDR3, the DNA is TGTGCCAGCATCCTACAGGGTGGACGAGCTTTCTTT. The whole variable domain, filled in from reference TRBV28 and TRBJ1-1, reads DVKVTQSSRYLVKRTGEKVFLECVQDMDHENMFWYRQDPGLGLRLIYFSYDVKMKEKGDIPEGYSVSREKKERFSLILESASTNQTSMYLCASILQGGRAFFGQGTRLTVV.

The chain links TRBV6-4 to TRBJ1-2, with a possible D match to TRBD1 (5 bases). Per the germline V gene, CDR1 is MRHNA and CDR2 is SNTAGT. Trimming left V 4 bases short and J 5 bases short, with 17 bases between. The CDR3 is made up of 15 amino acids. For the CDR3, the DNA is TGTGCCAGCAGTGTCACCGCGACGGGACTGTATGGCTACACCTTC. Amino acid sequence: CASSVTATGLYGYTF.

This chain joins TRBV6-6 and TRBJ2-1; 7 bases are a match to TRBD2. The length of the CDR3 is 15 residues. Germline CDR1 reads MNHNY; CDR2 reads SVGAGI (reference sequence). V lost 6 bases, J lost 2 bases, and 7 bases stayed unmatched. As DNA, the CDR3 is TGTGCCAGCAGCCCGGGGAGGGGAGCCTACAATGAGCAGTTCTTC. Translation gives CASSPGRGAYNEQFF.

The chain employs TRBV27 and TRBJ1-2, with a weak D call TRBD1 (5 bases). V gave up 1 base and J gave up 6 bases, with 15 bases separating them. The germline gives CDR1 MNHEY, CDR2 SMNVEV (reference sequence). The CDR3 has 15 amino acids. The CDR3 region has the DNA TGTGCCAGCAGTTTATATCAGGGCGGTAGTGATGGCTACACCTTC. Its protein is CASSLYQGGSDGYTF.

This chain links TRBV27 with TRBJ1-5; possible D gene TRBD1, 5 bases. Germline V gene data show CDR1 as MNHEY and CDR2 as SMNVEV (reference sequence). V was shortened by 6 bases and J by 0 bases, with 12 bases between the two germline ends. This CDR3 has 15 amino acids. The CDR3 loop is CASRPRDYSNQPQHF. In DNA, the CDR3 is TGTGCCAGCAGACCCCGGGACTATAGCAATCAGCCCCAGCATTTT.

The J gene is TRBJ1-2, the V gene TRBV30; possible D gene TRBD1, 5 bases. Trimming removed 1 base at V and 8 bases at J, with 26 bases between. The V gene's germline CDR1 is GTSNPN and CDR2 SVGIG (reference sequence). The CDR3 totals 17 residues. The CDR3 DNA reads TGTGCCTGGAGTGACGGGGTCGGGGGTAGTACCCTGAGGGGCTACACCTTC. Its protein product is CAWSDGVGGSTLRGYTF.

V is TRBV7-2 and J is TRBJ2-3; tentatively, D is TRBD2 (7 bases). Between the trimmed V and J ends, which lost 0 bases and 5 bases, there was a span of 15 bases. This CDR3 has 16 residues. CDR1 and CDR2 (germline): SGHTA, FQGNSA. The CDR3, as DNA: TGTGCCAGCAGCTTAGCGGGGGGGCTTTCGAGAGATACGCAGTATTTT. This encodes CASSLAGGLSRDTQYF.

This chain uses TRBV7-9 with TRBJ2-3, with 8 bases aligning to TRBD1. There are 15 residues in the CDR3. Germline V gene lookup returns CDR1 SEHNR and CDR2 FQNEAQ (reference sequence). The V and J ends lost 3 bases and 5 bases, in that order; junction bases with no gene match: 7. In DNA form, the CDR3 reads TGTGCCAGCAGCTTTCGAACAGGGGGGAAAGATACGCAGTATTTT. Translating it yields CASSFRTGGKDTQYF.

The chain employs TRBV4-1 and TRBJ2-7, with a possible D match to TRBD1 (7 bases). Germline V CDR1 and CDR2: MGHRA, YSYEKL. The germline V and J ends were trimmed by 4 bases and 0 bases, with 22 bases remaining between them. CDR3 length: 18 residues. The CDR3 DNA reads TGCGCCAGCAGCCCCTTACCCTCTGGACAGGACTACTCCTACGAGCAGTACTTC. This codes for CASSPLPSGQDYSYEQYF.

The chain carries TRBV3-1 (or the pseudogene TRBV3-2) and TRBJ2-1; 8 bases are shared with TRBD2. The CDR3 has 13 residues. Germline assignment: CDR1 LGHDT and CDR2 YNNKEL (reference sequence). Germline trimming cut 1 base from V and 13 bases from J; bases unmatched to any gene: 6. CDR3 amino acids: CASSQVGAGDQFF. CDR3 nucleotide sequence: TGTGCCAGCAGCCAAGTTGGAGCGGGGGATCAGTTCTTC.